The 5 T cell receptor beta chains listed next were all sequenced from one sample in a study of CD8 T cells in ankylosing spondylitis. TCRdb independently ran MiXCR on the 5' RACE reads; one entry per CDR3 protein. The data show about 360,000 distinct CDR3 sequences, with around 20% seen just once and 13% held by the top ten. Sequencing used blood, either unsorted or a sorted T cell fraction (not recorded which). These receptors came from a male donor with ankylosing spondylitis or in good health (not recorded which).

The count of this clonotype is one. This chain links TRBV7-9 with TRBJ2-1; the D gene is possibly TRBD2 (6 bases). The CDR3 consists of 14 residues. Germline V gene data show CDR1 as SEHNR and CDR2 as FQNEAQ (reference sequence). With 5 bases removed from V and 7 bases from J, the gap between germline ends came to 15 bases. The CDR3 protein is CASSHTGRGNEQFF. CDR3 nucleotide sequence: TGTGCCAGCAGCCACACGGGTCGGGGGAATGAGCAGTTCTTC.

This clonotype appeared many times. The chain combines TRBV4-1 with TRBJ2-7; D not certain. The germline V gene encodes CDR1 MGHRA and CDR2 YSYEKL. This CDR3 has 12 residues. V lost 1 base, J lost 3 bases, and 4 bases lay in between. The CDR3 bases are TGCGCCAGCAGCCAAGGAAACTACGAGCAGTACTTC. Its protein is CASSQGNYEQYF.

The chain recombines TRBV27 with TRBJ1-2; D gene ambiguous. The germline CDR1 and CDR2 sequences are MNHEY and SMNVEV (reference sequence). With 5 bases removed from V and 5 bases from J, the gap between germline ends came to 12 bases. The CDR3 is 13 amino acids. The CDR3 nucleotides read TGTGCCAGCAGTCCGCAATACCGGTATGGCTACACCTTC. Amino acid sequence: CASSPQYRYGYTF.

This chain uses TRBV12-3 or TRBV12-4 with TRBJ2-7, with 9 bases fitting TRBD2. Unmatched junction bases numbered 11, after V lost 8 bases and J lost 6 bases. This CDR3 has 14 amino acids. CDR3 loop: CASRGGGGAVEQYF. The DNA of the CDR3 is TGTGCCAGCCGAGGTGGCGGGGGGGCGGTCGAGCAGTACTTC.

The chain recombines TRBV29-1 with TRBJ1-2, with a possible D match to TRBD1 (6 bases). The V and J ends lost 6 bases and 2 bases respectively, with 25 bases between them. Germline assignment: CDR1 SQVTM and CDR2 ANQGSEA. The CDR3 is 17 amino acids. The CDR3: CSVAGDQGRQLNYGYTF. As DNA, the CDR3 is TGCAGCGTCGCGGGAGATCAGGGGCGGCAGCTGAACTATGGCTACACCTTC.